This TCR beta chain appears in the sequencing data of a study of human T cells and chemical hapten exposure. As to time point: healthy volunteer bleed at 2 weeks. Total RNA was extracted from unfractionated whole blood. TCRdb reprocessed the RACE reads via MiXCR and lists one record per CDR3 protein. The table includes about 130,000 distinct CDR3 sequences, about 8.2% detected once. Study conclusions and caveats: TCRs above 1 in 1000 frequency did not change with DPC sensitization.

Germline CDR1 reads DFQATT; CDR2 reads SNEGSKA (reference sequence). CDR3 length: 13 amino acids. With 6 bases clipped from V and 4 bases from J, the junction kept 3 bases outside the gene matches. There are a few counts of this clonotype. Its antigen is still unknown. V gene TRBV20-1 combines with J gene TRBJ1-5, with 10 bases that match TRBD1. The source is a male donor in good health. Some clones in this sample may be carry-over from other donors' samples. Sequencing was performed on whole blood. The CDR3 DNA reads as TGCAGTGCCAGGGGACAGGGGAATCAGCCCCAGCATTTT. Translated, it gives CSARGQGNQPQHF.